This entry lists 29 T cell receptor beta chains sequenced from one sample in a study of regulatory T cells in long-lasting Graves disease. iRepertoire HTBI primers and Arm-PCR of CDR3 regions built TCR beta libraries. TCRdb fed the multiplex PCR reads into MiXCR, producing one record per CDR3 protein. The table includes 550,000 to 700,000 distinct CDR3 sequences, about 16% detected once. The time point: newly diagnosed GD, antithyroid drugs for less than 3 months. With RNA extracted from PBMCs as input, the TCR library was made. This same sample was also part of a study on T cells in Graves' hyperthyroidism and ophthalmopathy.

Material: peripheral blood mononuclear cells (PBMCs), obtained at new diagnosis, from a patient treated with antithyroid drugs. The origin of the receptors is a man aged 18-30 years with Graves disease.

This clonotype was counted many times. CDR3 amino acids: CASSEQGATNEKLFF. As DNA, the CDR3 is TGTGCCAGCAGTGAGCAGGGGGCGACTAATGAAAAACTGTTTTTT. V gene TRBV2 combines with J gene TRBJ1-4; 8 bases are a match to TRBD1. This CDR3 region has 15 residues. From germline, CDR1 is SNHLY and CDR2 FYNNEI. V lost 3 bases, J lost 2 bases, and 2 bases stayed unmatched.

This clonotype was observed once. In this CDR3 the conserved last residue, phenylalanine or tryptophan, is missing, so a read error is likely. V usage is TRBV4-1 and J usage is TRBJ1-2; 8 bases align to TRBD1. Germline trimming cut 4 bases from V and 2 bases from J; bases unmatched to any gene: 15. Per germline, CDR1 MGHRA and CDR2 YSYEKL. The CDR3 is made up of 18 amino acids. This CDR3 reads CASSLAILRTGNNYGYTS. In DNA form, the CDR3 reads TGCGCCAGCAGCCTTGCAATTCTGAGGACAGGGAACAACTATGGCTACACCTCC.

The CDR3 sequence: CASSETSEDTQYF. The CDR3 bases are TGTGCCAGCAGCGAGACTAGCGAGGATACGCAGTATTTT. This chain links TRBV9 with TRBJ2-3, with 8 bases lining up with TRBD2. The CDR3 extends over 13 amino acids. Trimming at V came to 3 bases and at J to 6 bases, leaving 3 bases not matched to a gene. CDR1 SGDLS and CDR2 YYNGEE come from the germline V gene.

This chain connects TRBV2 to TRBJ2-4, with 11 positions matching TRBD2. CDR1 and CDR2 from the germline V gene are SNHLY and FYNNEI. V was clipped by 2 bases and J by 1 base; unmatched bases: 13. This CDR3 contains 20 residues. The CDR3, as DNA: TGTGCCAGCAGTGAACTTAAAGGGACTAGCGGCAGTTTGGCCAAAAACATTCAGTACTTC. Translation gives CASSELKGTSGSLAKNIQYF.

This clonotype occurred many times. The V gene is TRBV11-2, the J gene TRBJ2-7; D is possibly TRBD2 (6 bases). The V end was cut by 0 bases, the J end by 2 bases, with 11 bases between. CDR3 length equals 15 residues. Germline V gene sequence: CDR1 SGHAT, CDR2 FQNNGV. CDR3 DNA sequence: TGTGCCAGCAGCTTAGAAGTAGCGGAGCCCTACGAGCAGTACTTC. Translating gives CASSLEVAEPYEQYF.

This chain links TRBV6-2 or TRBV6-3 with TRBJ2-1; D not certain. CDR1 and CDR2 from the germline V gene are MNHEY and SVGEGT. V lost 6 bases, J lost 7 bases, and 13 bases lay in between. This CDR3 has 13 residues. This CDR3 is CASSPIRYNEQFF. DNA of the CDR3: TGTGCCAGCAGCCCCATACGCTATAATGAGCAGTTCTTC.

The rearrangement uses TRBV3-1 and TRBJ2-2; tentatively, D is TRBD1 or TRBD2 (5 bases each). Germline assignment: CDR1 LGHDT and CDR2 YNNKEL (reference sequence). CDR3 length: 17 residues. The V end was cut by 0 bases, the J end by 2 bases, with 13 bases between. As DNA, the CDR3 is TGTGCCAGCAGCCAAGAATTCGGGGCGGTAAACACCGGGGAGCTGTTTTTT. This sequence encodes CASSQEFGAVNTGELFF.

The chain has TRBV27 and TRBJ2-7; 9 bases line up with TRBD1. In germline, CDR1 is MNHEY, CDR2 SMNVEV (reference sequence). V lost 1 base to trimming and J lost 1 base; unmatched junction nucleotides: 8. The CDR3 is 17 amino acids. CDR3 bases: TGTGCCAGCAGTTTATATTACCCTGGGACAGGGTCCTACGAGCAGTACTTC. Residues: CASSLYYPGTGSYEQYF.

The J gene is TRBJ1-3, the V gene TRBV7-6; D is perhaps TRBD1 (6 bases). The CDR3 has 17 residues. V shed 5 bases and J shed 0 bases, with 17 bases lying between them. CDR1 SGHVS and CDR2 FNYEAQ come from the germline V gene. CDR3 sequence reads: CASSKKAGAASGNTIYF. The CDR3 nucleotides read TGTGCCAGCAGCAAGAAGGCGGGGGCAGCCTCTGGAAACACCATATATTTT.

Points on this clonotype: Germline and junction disagree at one end, which may indicate a read error. The gene calls are TRBV3-1 and TRBJ2-1; 8 bases are shared with TRBD1. CDR3 length: 17 residues. Germline loops: CDR1 LGHDT, CDR2 YNNKEL (reference sequence). The CDR3 sequence is CASSQYANGQGGNGQFF. In DNA form, the CDR3 reads TGTGCCAGCAGCCAATATGCAAATGGACAGGGTGGCAATGGGCAGTTCTTC.

There are a few counts of this clonotype. This chain links TRBV20-1 with TRBJ2-1, with a tentative D call TRBD2 (7 bases). CDR1 and CDR2 (germline): DFQATT, SNEGSKA (reference sequence). The germline V and J ends were trimmed by 0 bases and 9 bases, with 18 bases remaining between them. This CDR3 is 15 amino acids long. CDR3 in amino acids: CSARDGGAALGEQFF. CDR3 nucleotides: TGCAGTGCTAGAGATGGGGGGGCGGCGTTAGGTGAGCAGTTCTTC.

This clonotype has a count of ten or more. V and J are TRBV5-1 and TRBJ2-1; 8 bases agree with TRBD2. The V gene's germline CDR1 is SGHRS and CDR2 YFSETQ. The ends lost 6 bases at V and 9 bases at J; junction bases unmatched: 11. This CDR3 region has 14 residues. The CDR3 nucleotides are TGCGCCAGCAAGACCGCGGGGGGTCGAGGTGAGCAGTTCTTC. Protein product: CASKTAGGRGEQFF.

In its sample, this clonotype was seen many times. The rearrangement uses TRBV15 and TRBJ2-7, with 7 bases lining up with TRBD2. This CDR3 is built from 16 residues. CDR1 is LNHNV and CDR2 is YYDKDF in the germline V gene (reference sequence). Losses at the gene ends were 0 bases for V and 7 bases for J; bases not matched to a gene: 12. Written as DNA, the CDR3 is TGTGCCACCAGCAGAGAAACCGCGGGAGCATTCTATGAGCAGTACTTC. As protein: CATSRETAGAFYEQYF.

This clonotype was detected ten times or more. This chain links TRBV2 with TRBJ2-1, with TRBD2 as a possible D gene (6 bases). The CDR3 is made up of 13 amino acids. From germline, CDR1 is SNHLY and CDR2 FYNNEI. V shed 6 bases and J shed 5 bases, with 11 bases lying between them. The CDR3 DNA sequence: TGTGCCAGCAGAGTCGGGAGTCACAATGAGCAGTTCTTC. Translation: CASRVGSHNEQFF.

The rearrangement joins TRBV29-1 to TRBJ1-3; no definite D call. There are 13 residues in the CDR3. Trimming removed 4 bases at V and 4 bases at J, with 11 bases between. Germline loops: CDR1 SQVTM, CDR2 ANQGSEA. In DNA, the CDR3 is TGCAGCGTTGTACTCAGAGGAGGAAACACCATATATTTT. Its protein product is CSVVLRGGNTIYF.

There are many counts of this clonotype. The rearrangement joins TRBV11-2 to TRBJ2-3, with D hard to call. Germline V CDR1 and CDR2: SGHAT, FQNNGV. V lost 0 bases and J 0 bases, leaving 10 bases between the germline ends. CDR3 length equals 16 residues. For the CDR3, the DNA is TGTGCCAGCAGCTTAGATCTGAGGTTTAGCACAGATACGCAGTATTTT. This gives the protein CASSLDLRFSTDTQYF.

This clonotype occurred a few times. The chain couples TRBV4-1 to TRBJ2-7; 11 bases fit TRBD2. J was trimmed by 4 bases and V by 0 bases; bases with no gene match: 5. The CDR3 runs to 16 residues. Germline CDR1 reads MGHRA; CDR2 reads YSYEKL. The CDR3, as DNA: TGCGCCAGCAGCCAAGATCGATCTAGCGGGAGGTACGAGCAGTACTTC. Protein: CASSQDRSSGRYEQYF.

Comment on this clonotype: With a much larger clone just one base away, this may be a read error. CDR3 in amino acids: CASSVVSSEKLFF. The CDR3 bases are TGTGCCTCGAGTGTGGTCTCGAGTGAAAAACTGTTTTTT. This chain connects TRBV30 to TRBJ1-4; D remains unclear. Germline V lookup: CDR1 GTSNPN, CDR2 SVGIG (reference sequence). The CDR3 loop spans 13 amino acids.

This clonotype was found many times. V is TRBV5-1 and J is TRBJ2-1, with 9 bases aligning to TRBD2. CDR3 length equals 17 residues. The junction had 17 bases not matched to a gene; V was cut back by 4 bases and J by 9 bases. Germline V gene lookup returns CDR1 SGHRS and CDR2 YFSETQ. In DNA form, the CDR3 reads TGCGCCAGCAGCCCCCTCGGTGATAGCGGGAGTATGGGTGAGCAGTTCTTC. Its translation: CASSPLGDSGSMGEQFF.

This clonotype has more than one count but fewer than ten. This chain connects TRBV28 to TRBJ1-1; maybe TRBD1 (6 bases). V lost 7 bases, J lost 5 bases, and 23 bases lay in between. The CDR3 spans 16 residues. Per the germline V gene, CDR1 is MDHEN and CDR2 is SYDVKM. CDR3 in amino acids: CASTPIPGTRGTEAFF. In DNA, the CDR3 is TGTGCCAGCACTCCGATACCGGGGACAAGAGGAACTGAAGCTTTCTTT. Full variable domain (remainder filled in from reference TRBV28 and TRBJ1-1): DVKVTQSSRYLVKRTGEKVFLECVQDMDHENMFWYRQDPGLGLRLIYFSYDVKMKEKGDIPEGYSVSREKKERFSLILESASTNQTSMYLCASTPIPGTRGTEAFFGQGTRLTVV.

The V and J genes are TRBV30 and TRBJ1-6, with 9 positions matching TRBD1. The germline V gene has CDR1 GTSNPN and CDR2 SVGIG (reference sequence). This CDR3 spans 16 amino acids. Trimming cost V 2 bases and J 1 base; bases outside gene matches: 3. CDR3 DNA: TGTGCCTGGAGTTTGACAGGGGGGTCCTATAATTCACCCCTCCACTTT. It specifies CAWSLTGGSYNSPLHF.

A word on this clonotype: A much larger clone sits a single nucleotide away, making a read error possible. The chain recombines TRBV11-2 with TRBJ2-7; TRBD2 is a possible D gene (5 bases). There are 12 residues in the CDR3. Trimming pared 5 bases from V and 7 bases from J, leaving 12 bases between. Germline V lookup: CDR1 SGHAT, CDR2 FQNNGV. Here the CDR3 reads CASSGVGDEQYF. The CDR3 DNA follows: TGTGCCAGCAGCGGCGTCGGGGATGAGCAGTACTTC.

At least ten counts were recorded for this clonotype. This chain links TRBV12-3 or TRBV12-4 with TRBJ2-5; D ambiguous. The CDR3 extends over 11 amino acids. Trimming cost V 5 bases and J 2 bases, with 3 bases left between them. The DNA for the CDR3 is TGTGCCAGCAGTCAGCAAGAGACCCAGTACTTC. This encodes CASSQQETQYF.

At least ten counts were recorded for this clonotype. J is TRBJ2-3 and V is TRBV20-1; D uncertain. Germline lookup yields CDR1 DFQATT and CDR2 SNEGSKA (reference sequence). This CDR3 contains 13 residues. V was cut by 3 bases and J by 0 bases, with 7 bases left in between. The CDR3 nucleotides are TGCAGTGCTAGCCTAGATAGCACAGATACGCAGTATTTT. This encodes CSASLDSTDTQYF.

The table lists this clonotype with many counts. This sequence joins TRBV12-3 or TRBV12-4 and TRBJ1-2; D is undetermined. This CDR3 has 15 amino acids. V lost 3 bases and J 3 bases, leaving 14 bases between the germline ends. The CDR3 is CASSLSSGNYYGYTF. The CDR3, as DNA: TGTGCCAGCAGTTTGAGTTCTGGGAACTACTATGGCTACACCTTC.

This clonotype was seen repeatedly, ten times or more. The rearrangement uses TRBV12-3 or TRBV12-4 and TRBJ1-2, with unresolved D. The CDR3 loop spans 14 amino acids. With 7 bases removed from V and 3 bases from J, the gap between germline ends came to 15 bases. CDR3 amino acids: CASTSYDTHYGYTF. DNA of the CDR3: TGTGCCAGCACCTCCTATGACACCCACTATGGCTACACCTTC.

There are a few counts of this clonotype. The rearrangement links TRBV6-2 or TRBV6-3 to TRBJ2-2; D uncertain. V dropped 7 bases and J dropped 5 bases, with 14 bases sitting between them. This CDR3 region has 14 residues. Germline CDR1 MNHEY, CDR2 SVGEGT. The CDR3 here is CASTSLGTTGELFF. The CDR3 DNA sequence: TGTGCCAGCACATCGCTTGGCACTACCGGGGAGCTGTTTTTT.

This clonotype appeared a few times. This chain links TRBV5-4 with TRBJ1-3; D is uncertain. Germline values: CDR1 SGHNT, CDR2 YYREEE (reference sequence). This CDR3 spans 14 amino acids. Trimming removed 0 bases from V and 4 bases from J, with 8 bases in between. CDR3 bases: TGTGCCAGCAGCTTGGCGCCAGAAGGAAACACCATATATTTT. Its protein product is CASSLAPEGNTIYF.

There are many counts of this clonotype. The V and J genes are TRBV5-1 and TRBJ2-5; tentatively, D is TRBD1 or TRBD2 (5 bases each). Germline V gene sequence: CDR1 SGHRS, CDR2 YFSETQ. V was trimmed by 2 bases and J by 5 bases, leaving 22 bases between them. The CDR3 totals 17 residues. This CDR3 is CASSLGVLRAQMETQYF. The CDR3 DNA reads as TGCGCCAGCAGCTTAGGGGTTTTGCGGGCGCAAATGGAGACCCAGTACTTC.